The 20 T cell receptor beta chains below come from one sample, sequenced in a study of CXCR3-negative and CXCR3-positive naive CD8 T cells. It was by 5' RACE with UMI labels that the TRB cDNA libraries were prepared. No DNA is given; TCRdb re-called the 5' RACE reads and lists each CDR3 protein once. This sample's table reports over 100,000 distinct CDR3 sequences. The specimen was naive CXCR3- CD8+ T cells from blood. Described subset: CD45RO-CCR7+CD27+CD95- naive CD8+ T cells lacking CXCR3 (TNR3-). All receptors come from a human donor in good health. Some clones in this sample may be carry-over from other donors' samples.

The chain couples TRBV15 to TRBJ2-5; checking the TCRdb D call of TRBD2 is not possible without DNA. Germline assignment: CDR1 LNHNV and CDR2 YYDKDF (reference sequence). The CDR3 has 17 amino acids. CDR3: CATSRDLAREAVGTQYF.

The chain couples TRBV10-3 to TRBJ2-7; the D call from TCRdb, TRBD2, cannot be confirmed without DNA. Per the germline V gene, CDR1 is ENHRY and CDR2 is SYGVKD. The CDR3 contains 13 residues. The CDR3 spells CAISSGLADEQYF.

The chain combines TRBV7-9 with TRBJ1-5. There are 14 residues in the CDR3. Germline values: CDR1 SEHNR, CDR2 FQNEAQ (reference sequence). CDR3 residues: CASSLGGQGQPQHF.

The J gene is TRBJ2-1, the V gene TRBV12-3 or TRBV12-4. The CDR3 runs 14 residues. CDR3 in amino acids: CASSPPDRYNEQFF.

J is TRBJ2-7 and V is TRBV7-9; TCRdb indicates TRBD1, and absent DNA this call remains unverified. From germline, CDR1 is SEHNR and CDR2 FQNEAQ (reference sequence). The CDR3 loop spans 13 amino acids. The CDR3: CASSPDRIGEQYF.

This CDR3 is CASSPGSSSTDTQYF. The chain joins TRBV12-3 or TRBV12-4 to TRBJ2-3; the D call of TRBD1 rests on TCRdb alone, since no DNA is present to check it. There are 15 residues in the CDR3.

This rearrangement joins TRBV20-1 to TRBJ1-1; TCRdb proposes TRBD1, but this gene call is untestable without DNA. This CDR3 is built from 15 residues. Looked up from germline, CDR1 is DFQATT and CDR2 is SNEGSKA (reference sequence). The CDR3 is CSATGGGIMNTEAFF.

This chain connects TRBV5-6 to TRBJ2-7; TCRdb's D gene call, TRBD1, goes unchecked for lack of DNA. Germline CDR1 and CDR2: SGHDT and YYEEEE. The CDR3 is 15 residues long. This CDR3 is CASSPTLTGVHKQYF.

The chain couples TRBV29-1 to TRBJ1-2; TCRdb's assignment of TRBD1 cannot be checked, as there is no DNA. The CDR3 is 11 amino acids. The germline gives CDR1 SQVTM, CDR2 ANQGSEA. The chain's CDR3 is CSVERDGGYTF.

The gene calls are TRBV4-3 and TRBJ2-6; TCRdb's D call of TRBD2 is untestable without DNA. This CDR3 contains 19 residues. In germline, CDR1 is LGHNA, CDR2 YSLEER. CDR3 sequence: CASSQDRLAVKSGANVLTF.

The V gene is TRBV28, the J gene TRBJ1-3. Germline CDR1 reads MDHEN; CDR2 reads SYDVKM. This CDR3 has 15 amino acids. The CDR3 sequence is CASSFGRNSGNTIYF.

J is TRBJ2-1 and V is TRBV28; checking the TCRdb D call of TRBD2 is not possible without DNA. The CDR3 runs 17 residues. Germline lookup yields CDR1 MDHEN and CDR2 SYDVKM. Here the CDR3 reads CASTRMGLAGEEVEQFF.

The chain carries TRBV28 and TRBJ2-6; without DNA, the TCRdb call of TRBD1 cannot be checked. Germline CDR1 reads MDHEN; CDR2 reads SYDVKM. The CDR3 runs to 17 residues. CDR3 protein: CASSLRPGDSGANVLTF.

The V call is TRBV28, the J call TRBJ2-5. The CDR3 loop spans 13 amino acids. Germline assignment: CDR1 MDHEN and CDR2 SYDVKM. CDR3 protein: CASSFDQQETQYF.

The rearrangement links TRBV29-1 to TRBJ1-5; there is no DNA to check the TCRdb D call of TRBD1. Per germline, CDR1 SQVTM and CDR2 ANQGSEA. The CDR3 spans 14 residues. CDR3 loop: CSVRQGSASEPQHF.

The chain's CDR3 is CASRPDWGSRSTQYF. The chain uses TRBV28 and TRBJ2-5; TCRdb selects TRBD1, and the lack of DNA leaves this call unchecked. The CDR3 totals 15 residues. Germline lookup yields CDR1 MDHEN and CDR2 SYDVKM.

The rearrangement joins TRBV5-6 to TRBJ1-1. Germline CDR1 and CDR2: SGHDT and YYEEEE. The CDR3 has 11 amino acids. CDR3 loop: CASSSGGGAFF.

CDR3 region: CSARAQLSNQPQHF. This chain joins TRBV20-1 and TRBJ1-5. Germline V gene data show CDR1 as DFQATT and CDR2 as SNEGSKA (reference sequence). The CDR3 loop spans 14 amino acids.

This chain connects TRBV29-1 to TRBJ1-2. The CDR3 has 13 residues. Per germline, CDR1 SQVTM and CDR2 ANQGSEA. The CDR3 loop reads CSGGPLGSIGYTF.

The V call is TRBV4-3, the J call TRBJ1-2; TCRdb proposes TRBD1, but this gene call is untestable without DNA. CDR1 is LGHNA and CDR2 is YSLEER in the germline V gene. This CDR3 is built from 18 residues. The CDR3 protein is CASSQESDRADIPYGYTF.